This T cell receptor (beta chain) was recorded in a study of blood T cell repertoires in COVID-19. Original methodology: Estimated nucleated cell counts came from reference gene primer amplification. The data were produced by immunoSEQ multiplex PCR, yet TCRdb's version contains in-frame clones alone and is incomplete. V and J calls and clone size are given by that table; D and trimming were obtained from the DNA. The data contain over 200,000 clones, 75% to 90% of them singletons. The length of the CDR3 is 12 residues. The ends lost 4 bases at V and 4 bases at J; junction bases unmatched: 0. Germline CDR1 and CDR2: MRHNA and SNTAGT.

The chain recombines TRBV6-4 with TRBJ2-7; 8 bases are a match to TRBD1. Source material: peripheral blood. The sequence derives from a man aged 30 to 39 with COVID-19, enrolled during active disease. CDR3 sequence reads: CASSGQGYEQYF. CDR3 nucleotide sequence: TGTGCCAGCAGTGGACAGGGGTACGAGCAGTACTTC.